The 13 T cell receptor beta chains given below trace back to one sample, sequenced in a study of ipilimumab plus nivolumab after autologous stem cell transplantation (dated by TCRdb to the early 2020s). Library generation was performed with the immunoSEQ multiplex PCR assay. TCRdb took over this immuneACCESS table, retaining in-frame rearrangements with V and J assigned. Such tables are incomplete; in checked studies, under half of the missing clones stem from an unresolved V gene, and the remainder is unexplained. This sample holds around 23,000 clones; roughly 74% were observed only once. The top ten constitute more than 20% of the sample. Specimen: PBMCs, collected in a trial of ipilimumab plus nivolumab as post-transplant consolidation. Receptors were obtained from a male donor with diffuse large B-cell lymphoma.

This rearrangement joins TRBV29-1 to TRBJ1-1; no clear D gene. The V end lost 6 bases, the J end lost 5 bases, and 10 bases lay between the germline ends. Per the germline V gene, CDR1 is SQVTM and CDR2 is ANQGSEA. There are 11 residues in the CDR3. CDR3 coding DNA: TGCAGCGTCGGAGAAGGGACTGAAGCTTTCTTT. Translation gives CSVGEGTEAFF. The whole variable domain, remainder taken from reference TRBV29-1 and TRBJ1-1, is SAVISQKPSRDICQRGTSLTIQCQVDSQVTMMFWYRQQPGQSLTLIATANQGSEATYESGFVIDKFPISRPNLTFSTLTVSNMSPEDSSIYLCSVGEGTEAFFGQGTRLTVV.

The rearrangement uses TRBV15 and TRBJ2-2; TRBD1 or TRBD2 may be the D gene (5 bases each). The CDR3 spans 14 residues. The V end was cut by 6 bases, the J end by 7 bases, with 15 bases between. Germline V CDR1 and CDR2: LNHNV, YYDKDF (reference sequence). The CDR3 nucleotides are TGTGCCACCAGATTCGGGACCGCGGGCGGGGAGCTGTTTTTT. Translated, it gives CATRFGTAGGELFF.

This clone was picked up a small number of times. The chain employs TRBV6-5 and TRBJ1-2; D possibly corresponds to TRBD1 (6 bases). Germline V gives CDR1 MNHEY, CDR2 SVGAGI. The CDR3 is 12 amino acids. The germline V and J ends were trimmed by 7 bases and 4 bases, with 10 bases remaining between them. The DNA of the CDR3 is TGTGCCAGCAAAACAGGGACCTATGGCTACACCTTC. Protein: CASKTGTYGYTF.

The sample holds a few counts of this clone. The rearrangement uses TRBV30 and TRBJ1-5, with TRBD1 matching over 9 bases. Germline values: CDR1 GTSNPN, CDR2 SVGIG (reference sequence). V lost 0 bases, J lost 7 bases, and 7 bases stayed unmatched. This CDR3 comprises 15 residues. CDR3 nucleotides: TGTGCCTGGAGTGTTGAGGACAGGGGAGGGCAGCCCCAGCATTTT. Residues: CAWSVEDRGGQPQHF. The full variable domain, in which reference TRBV30 and TRBJ1-5 provide the parts outside the CDR3, is SQTIHQWPATLVQPVGSPLSLECTVEGTSNPNLYWYRQAAGRGLQLLFYSVGIGQISSEVPQNLSASRPQDRQFILSSKKLLLSDSGFYLCAWSVEDRGGQPQHFGDGTRLSIL.

The V call is TRBV19, the J call TRBJ2-7; no firm D call. Trimming shortened V by 6 bases and J by 5 bases, and 14 bases separated the two germline ends. The CDR3 sequence is 13 residues long. Germline-derived CDR1 and CDR2 are LNHDA and SQIVND (reference sequence). CDR3 nucleotide sequence: TGTGCCAGTAGCGGGTTTGGTTGGCACGAGCAGTACTTC. Its protein product is CASSGFGWHEQYF.

This chain uses TRBV10-2 with TRBJ1-1; 8 bases match TRBD1. Germline V gene data show CDR1 as WSHSY and CDR2 as SAAADI. The CDR3 has 14 residues. With V trimmed by 1 base and J by 5 bases, 3 bases remained unmatched. This chain's CDR3 is CASSEYRGGTEAFF. In DNA form, the CDR3 reads TGCGCCAGCAGTGAGTACAGGGGGGGGACTGAAGCTTTCTTT.

This clone is classed as medium-sized. The chain has TRBV7-6 and TRBJ2-5, with D perhaps assigned TRBD1 or TRBD2 (5 bases each). The ends were cut back, 8 bases at V and 0 bases at J, with 10 bases in the middle. CDR1 SGHVS and CDR2 FNYEAQ come from the germline V gene. The length of the CDR3 is 13 residues. Written as DNA, the CDR3 is TGTGCCAGCGGCCGGGGACACCAAGAGACCCAGTACTTC. Its protein is CASGRGHQETQYF.

This clone was found once. The chain joins TRBV30 to TRBJ2-5; a possible D gene is TRBD2 (5 bases). Trimming pared 4 bases from V and 0 bases from J, leaving 9 bases between. The germline gives CDR1 GTSNPN, CDR2 SVGIG (reference sequence). This CDR3 has 13 amino acids. CDR3 DNA sequence: TGTGCCTGGAATACGGGGAACCAAGAGACCCAGTACTTC. This encodes CAWNTGNQETQYF.

This clone was observed a single time. V and J are TRBV10-2 and TRBJ2-5; no clear D gene. Trimming took 8 bases from V and 5 from J, leaving 12 bases between them. This CDR3 is 12 amino acids long. From germline, CDR1 is WSHSY and CDR2 SAAADI. DNA for the CDR3: TGCGCCAGCCAGTGGGGTACGGAGACCCAGTACTTC. It is translated as CASQWGTETQYF.

This chain uses TRBV5-1 with TRBJ1-5, with unresolved D. The V gene lost 0 bases and the J gene lost 6 bases, with 7 bases spanning the gap. CDR3 length: 13 residues. The V gene's germline CDR1 is SGHRS and CDR2 YFSETQ. In nucleotides, the CDR3 is TGCGCCAGCAGCTTGGATGCGGGTCAGCCCCAGCATTTT. Protein sequence: CASSLDAGQPQHF.

The chain combines TRBV9 with TRBJ1-2; D gene uncertain. CDR1 and CDR2 (germline): SGDLS, YYNGEE. The CDR3 has 12 residues. The V end was cut by 4 bases, the J end by 7 bases, with 11 bases between. The chain's CDR3 is CASSTGGGGYTF. CDR3 nucleotide sequence: TGTGCCAGCAGCACGGGTGGCGGTGGCTACACCTTC.

This clone is labeled as medium-sized. The chain employs TRBV7-3 and TRBJ2-7; 8 bases align to TRBD2. CDR3 length equals 15 residues. The germline V gene has CDR1 SGHTA and CDR2 FQGTGA. V lost 5 bases to trimming and J lost 2 bases; unmatched junction nucleotides: 8. CDR3 DNA sequence: TGTGCCAGCAGCCCCAAAGCGGGAGCCCCCTACGAGCAGTACTTC. Its protein product is CASSPKAGAPYEQYF.

The chain is built from TRBV5-1 and TRBJ2-3; TRBD2 might be the D (6 bases). V was pared by 4 bases and J by 1 base, with 13 bases between. There are 15 residues in the CDR3. Germline CDR1 and CDR2: SGHRS and YFSETQ. The DNA of the CDR3 is TGCGCCAGCAGCGTGTTGGGCGGGGGCACAGATACGCAGTATTTT. It is translated as CASSVLGGGTDTQYF. The complete variable domain, with remaining parts taken from reference TRBV5-1 and TRBJ2-3, reads KAGVTQTPRYLIKTRGQQVTLSCSPISGHRSVSWYQQTPGQGLQFLFEYFSETQRNKGNFPGRFSGRQFSNSRSEMNVSTLELGDSALYLCASSVLGGGTDTQYFGPGTRLTVL.